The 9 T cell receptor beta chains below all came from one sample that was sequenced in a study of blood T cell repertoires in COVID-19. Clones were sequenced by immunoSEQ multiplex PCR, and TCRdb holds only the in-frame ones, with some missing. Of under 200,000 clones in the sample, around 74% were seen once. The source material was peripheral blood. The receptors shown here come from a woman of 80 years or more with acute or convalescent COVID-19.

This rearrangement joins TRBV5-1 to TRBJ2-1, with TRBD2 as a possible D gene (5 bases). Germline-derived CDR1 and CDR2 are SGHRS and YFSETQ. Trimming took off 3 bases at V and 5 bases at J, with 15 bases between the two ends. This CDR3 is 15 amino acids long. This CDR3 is CASSWTGIPDNEQFF. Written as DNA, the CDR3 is TGCGCCAGCAGCTGGACTGGAATACCTGACAATGAGCAGTTCTTC.

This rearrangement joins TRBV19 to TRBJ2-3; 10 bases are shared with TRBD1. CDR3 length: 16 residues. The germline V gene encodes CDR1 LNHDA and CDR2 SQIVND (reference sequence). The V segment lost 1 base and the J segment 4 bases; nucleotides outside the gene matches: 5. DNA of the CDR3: TGTGCCAGTAGTATAGGGACAGGGGGTTTATCAGATACGCAGTATTTT. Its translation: CASSIGTGGLSDTQYF.

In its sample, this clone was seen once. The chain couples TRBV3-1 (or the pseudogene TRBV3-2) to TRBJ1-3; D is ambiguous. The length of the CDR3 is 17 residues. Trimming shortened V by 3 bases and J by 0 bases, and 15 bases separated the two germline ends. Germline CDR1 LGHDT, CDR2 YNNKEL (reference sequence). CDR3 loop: CASSQRIGGGSGNTIYF. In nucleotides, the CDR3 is TGTGCCAGCAGCCAGAGGATTGGAGGAGGCTCTGGAAACACCATATATTTT.

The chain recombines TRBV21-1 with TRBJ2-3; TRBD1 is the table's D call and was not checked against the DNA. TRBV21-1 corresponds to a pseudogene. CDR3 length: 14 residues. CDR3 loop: CASSKGQRTDTQYF. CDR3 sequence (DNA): TGTGCCAGCAGCAAGGGACAGCGCACAGATACGCAGTATTTT.

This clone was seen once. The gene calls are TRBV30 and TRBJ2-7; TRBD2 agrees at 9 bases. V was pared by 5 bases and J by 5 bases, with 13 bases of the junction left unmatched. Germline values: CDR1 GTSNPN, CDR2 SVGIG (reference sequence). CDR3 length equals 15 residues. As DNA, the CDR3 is TGTGCCTGGGGGATTGGGCTAGCGGGAAGAGACGAGCAGTACTTC. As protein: CAWGIGLAGRDEQYF.

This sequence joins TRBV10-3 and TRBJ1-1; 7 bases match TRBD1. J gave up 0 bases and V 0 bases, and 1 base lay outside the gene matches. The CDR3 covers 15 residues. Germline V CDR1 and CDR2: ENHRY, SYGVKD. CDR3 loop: CAISESGQMNTEAFF. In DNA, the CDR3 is TGTGCCATCAGTGAGTCGGGACAGATGAACACTGAAGCTTTCTTT.

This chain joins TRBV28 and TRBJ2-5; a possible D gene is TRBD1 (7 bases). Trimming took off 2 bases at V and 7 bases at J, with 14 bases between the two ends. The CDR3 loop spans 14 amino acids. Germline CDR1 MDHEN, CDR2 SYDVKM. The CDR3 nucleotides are TGTGCCAGCAGTTTAACAGGGGCCGGGGGGACCCAGTACTTC. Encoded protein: CASSLTGAGGTQYF.

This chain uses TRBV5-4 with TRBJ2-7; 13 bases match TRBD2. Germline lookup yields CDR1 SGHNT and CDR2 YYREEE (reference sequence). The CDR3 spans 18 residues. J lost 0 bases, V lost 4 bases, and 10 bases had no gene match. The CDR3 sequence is CASSRGGLAGPLSYEQYF. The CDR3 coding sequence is TGTGCCAGCAGCCGAGGGGGACTAGCGGGACCGCTCTCCTACGAGCAGTACTTC.

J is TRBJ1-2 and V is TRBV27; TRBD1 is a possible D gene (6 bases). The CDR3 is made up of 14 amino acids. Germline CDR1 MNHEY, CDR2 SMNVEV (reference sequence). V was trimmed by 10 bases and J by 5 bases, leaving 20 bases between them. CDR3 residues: CATRAGAEPYGYTF. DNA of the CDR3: TGTGCCACCAGGGCAGGGGCCGAGCCTTATGGCTACACCTTC.